The sequence of this TCR beta chain was determined in a study of shared clonotypes between healthy human individuals. Study background: The composition of the donors was a couple of women and a few men aged 18 to 49. A donor's plate count was three for CD4 naive and three for CD4 memory; CD8 naive had two and CD8 memory one.

As to this clone: The target antigen is unknown.

Losses at the gene ends were 1 base for V and 8 bases for J; bases not matched to a gene: 4. The CDR3 spans 14 residues. Germline-derived CDR1 and CDR2 are MNHEY and SMNVEV (reference sequence). Overall study results and limits: Generation probabilities of non-shared clonotypes were lower (relative to those shared by all four donors). Naive CD4 clonotypes overlapped across several donors at approximately 4.5%.

The assay was immunoSEQ multiplex PCR, and TCRdb's table has in-frame clones only and misses some. The sample consists of 1.5 million to 2.5 million clones, about 95% of them appearing once. Naive CD8 cells lacked CD45RO and underwent positive selection for CCR7, leaving out terminally differentiated effector memory CD45RA+ cells. This receptor was obtained from a man younger than 35 in good health. Sample: naive CD8+ T cells sorted from blood. V and J are TRBV27 and TRBJ2-3; TRBD1 matches at 9 bases. The CDR3 protein is CASSLWDREGTQYF. CDR3 DNA sequence: TGTGCCAGCAGTTTATGGGACAGGGAGGGTACGCAGTATTTT.